These 8 T cell receptor beta chains originate from one sample sequenced in a study of blood T cell repertoires in COVID-19. The protocol was immunoSEQ multiplex PCR, while the TCRdb copy is restricted to in-frame clones and leaves out a portion. The sample includes roughly 150,000 clones, around 79% of them seen just once. Sequencing used peripheral blood. The receptors derive from a woman aged 55-69 years with COVID-19, enrolled during active disease.

The rearrangement links TRBV10-1 to TRBJ2-3; D remains unclear. Germline V lookup: CDR1 WNHNN, CDR2 SYGVQD (reference sequence). The V end lost 0 bases, the J end lost 7 bases, and 26 bases lay between the germline ends. The CDR3 has 19 residues. CDR3 residues: CASSESFSWAKQRDNTQYF. The CDR3, as DNA: TGCGCCAGCAGTGAGTCGTTTAGTTGGGCCAAACAAAGAGACAATACGCAGTATTTT.

J is TRBJ2-7 and V is TRBV4-3, with TRBD2 as a possible D gene (6 bases). CDR1 is LGHNA and CDR2 is YSLEER in the germline V gene. This CDR3 is 15 amino acids long. Trimming shortened V by 0 bases and J by 5 bases, and 14 bases separated the two germline ends. CDR3: CASSQEGREFDEQYF. For the CDR3, the DNA is TGCGCCAGCAGCCAAGAAGGACGGGAGTTCGACGAGCAGTACTTC.

A few counts support this clone. At the DNA level, this CDR3 is encoded by other sequences in the same sample as well. CDR3 in amino acids: CASSYGQGRRNQPQHF. The CDR3 region has the DNA TGTGCCAGCAGTTATGGACAGGGGAGGCGCAATCAGCCCCAGCATTTT. This chain joins TRBV5-6 and TRBJ1-5; 9 positions match TRBD1. This CDR3 has 16 amino acids. CDR1 is SGHDT, CDR2 YYEEEE, per germline. Trimming removed 5 bases from V and 2 bases from J; junction bases left unmatched: 8.

This chain uses TRBV2 with TRBJ2-5; D is uncertain. V lost 7 bases to trimming and J lost 5 bases, with 11 bases between them. Per germline, CDR1 SNHLY and CDR2 FYNNEI. This CDR3 spans 12 amino acids. This CDR3 is CASTLDGETQYF. DNA of the CDR3: TGTGCCAGCACTTTAGACGGGGAGACCCAGTACTTC.

V and J are TRBV19 and TRBJ1-5; D is uncertain. Trimming left V 10 bases short and J 0 bases short, with 13 bases between. The CDR3 loop spans 14 amino acids. Germline CDR1 and CDR2: LNHDA and SQIVND (reference sequence). The CDR3 bases are TGTGCCACCTCGTCGTCTAATAGCAATCAGCCCCAGCATTTT. Translation: CATSSSNSNQPQHF.

J is TRBJ2-3 and V is TRBV7-2, with a tentative D call TRBD2 (6 bases). The CDR3 has 14 amino acids. Germline loops: CDR1 SGHTA, CDR2 FQGNSA. V dropped 6 bases and J dropped 6 bases, with 16 bases sitting between them. Here the CDR3 reads CASSLRRGLDTQYF. CDR3 sequence (DNA): TGTGCCAGCAGTCTTAGGAGGGGACTGGATACGCAGTATTTT.

V gene TRBV11-3 combines with J gene TRBJ2-5, with 7 bases identical to TRBD1. Trimming removed 5 bases from V and 3 bases from J; junction bases left unmatched: 6. The CDR3 runs 14 residues. The germline gives CDR1 SGHNT, CDR2 YENEEA. CDR3 loop: CASSPSGTEETQYF. The DNA for the CDR3 is TGTGCCAGCAGCCCTTCCGGGACAGAAGAGACCCAGTACTTC.

This clone has just one count. This sequence joins TRBV18 and TRBJ2-2; the D gene is possibly TRBD2 (5 bases). Germline assignment: CDR1 KGHSH and CDR2 LQKENI. The CDR3 length is 15 residues. V was clipped by 0 bases and J by 5 bases, with 10 bases between them. CDR3 in amino acids: CASSPPSKRTGELFF. The CDR3 DNA sequence: TGTGCCAGCTCACCACCGAGTAAGCGGACCGGGGAGCTGTTTTTT.